These 17 T cell receptor beta chains originate from one sample sequenced in a study of PD-L1 blockade in urothelial cancer. This table comes from immunoSEQ multiplex PCR, and its TCRdb copy is limited to in-frame clones, with some not included. The table records about 53,000 clones, roughly 89% of them present only once. Time point indicated: pretreatment peripheral blood. The sequencing used PBMCs, collected around atezolizumab (anti-PD-L1) treatment. These receptors were obtained from a woman in her fifties or sixties with urothelial cancer.

This clone was seen just once. V usage is TRBV5-6 and J usage is TRBJ2-7; D remains ambiguous. Between the trimmed V and J ends, which lost 1 base and 6 bases, there was a span of 11 bases. The germline gives CDR1 SGHDT, CDR2 YYEEEE. The CDR3 spans 13 residues. CDR3 region: CASSLRPVAEQYF. CDR3 nucleotide sequence: TGTGCCAGCAGCTTGCGACCCGTAGCCGAGCAGTACTTC.

V usage is TRBV2 and J usage is TRBJ2-5; 7 bases are shared with TRBD1. CDR1 is SNHLY, CDR2 FYNNEI, per germline. This CDR3 contains 13 residues. The ends lost 6 bases at V and 5 bases at J; junction bases unmatched: 6. The CDR3 sequence: CASRTGRKETQYF. The CDR3 coding sequence is TGTGCCAGCAGGACAGGGAGAAAGGAGACCCAGTACTTC. The entire variable domain, with the rest obtained from reference TRBV2 and TRBJ2-5, is as follows: EPEVTQTPSHQVTQMGQEVILRCVPISNHLYFYWYRQILGQKVEFLVSFYNNEISEKSEIFDDQFSVERPDGSNFTLKIRSTKLEDSAMYFCASRTGRKETQYFGPGTRLLVL.

The V call is TRBV9, the J call TRBJ2-5; 10 bases match TRBD2. This CDR3 is 18 amino acids long. Germline CDR1 reads SGDLS; CDR2 reads YYNGEE. Trimming removed 7 bases from V and 0 bases from J; junction bases left unmatched: 15. CDR3 bases: TGTGCCAGCTCCCAGGGGGTAGCGGGAGGCTTTTACCAAGAGACCCAGTACTTC. Residues: CASSQGVAGGFYQETQYF.

V gene TRBV7-9 combines with J gene TRBJ2-3; D is unclear. V lost 5 bases and J 0 bases, leaving 12 bases between the germline ends. The germline V gene has CDR1 SEHNR and CDR2 FQNEAQ (reference sequence). The CDR3 runs 15 residues. CDR3 sequence (DNA): TGTGCCAGCAGCCCCGACTTTGGTAGCACAGATACGCAGTATTTT. Protein: CASSPDFGSTDTQYF. The whole variable domain, remainder taken from reference TRBV7-9 and TRBJ2-3, is DTGVSQNPRHKITKRGQNVTFRCDPISEHNRLYWYRQTLGQGPEFLTYFQNEAQLEKSRLLSDRFSAERPKGSFSTLEIQRTEQGDSAMYLCASSPDFGSTDTQYFGPGTRLTVL.

V gene TRBV11-2 combines with J gene TRBJ1-3, with TRBD1 as a possible D gene (5 bases). CDR1 SGHAT and CDR2 FQNNGV come from the germline V gene. The CDR3 totals 15 residues. Trimming removed 5 bases from V and 2 bases from J, with 13 bases in between. The CDR3 protein is CASSPLGAPGNTIYF. CDR3 nucleotides: TGTGCCAGCAGCCCGCTAGGGGCGCCTGGAAACACCATATATTTT.

The chain uses TRBV10-1 and TRBJ2-1, with 9 bases aligning to TRBD2. With V trimmed by 2 bases and J by 9 bases, 5 bases remained unmatched. Looked up from germline, CDR1 is WNHNN and CDR2 is SYGVQD (reference sequence). The CDR3 has 14 amino acids. The CDR3 region has the DNA TGCGCCAGCAGTGAGGGGACTAGCAGTAGTGAGCAGTTCTTC. It encodes CASSEGTSSSEQFF.

This rearrangement joins TRBV7-2 to TRBJ2-7; maybe TRBD2 (6 bases). V lost 3 bases to trimming and J lost 12 bases, with 21 bases between them. Germline CDR1 is SGHTA and CDR2 is FQGNSA. CDR3 size: 14 residues. CDR3 DNA: TGTGCCAGCAGCTTGTCTGTGGCTAGCGAGGAGGGGTACTTC. It specifies CASSLSVASEEGYF.

V is TRBV11-2 and J is TRBJ2-1; 8 nucleotides align to TRBD2. The V and J ends lost 3 bases and 4 bases, in that order; junction bases with no gene match: 5. The CDR3 extends over 15 amino acids. Per germline, CDR1 SGHAT and CDR2 FQNNGV. The CDR3 nucleotides are TGTGCCAGCAGCTTCGGCGGGGGGTTTTACAATGAGCAGTTCTTC. Amino acids: CASSFGGGFYNEQFF.

The chain combines TRBV4-3 with TRBJ2-1; 10 bases line up with TRBD2. The V and J ends lost 2 bases and 0 bases, in that order; junction bases with no gene match: 10. Germline lookup yields CDR1 LGHNA and CDR2 YSLEER. CDR3 size: 19 residues. The CDR3 bases are TGCGCCAGCAGCCAAAGTATAGCGGGAGGAGGGGTCTCCTACAATGAGCAGTTCTTC. This gives the protein CASSQSIAGGGVSYNEQFF.

J is TRBJ1-2 and V is TRBV28; D may be TRBD1 (6 bases). The germline V and J ends were trimmed by 2 bases and 5 bases, with 12 bases remaining between them. The CDR3 has 14 residues. Germline V lookup: CDR1 MDHEN, CDR2 SYDVKM. The CDR3 sequence is CASSLNVGGYGYTF. CDR3 coding DNA: TGTGCCAGCAGTTTAAATGTAGGGGGTTATGGCTACACCTTC.

This chain links TRBV5-6 with TRBJ2-2, with D possibly being TRBD1 (6 bases). Between the trimmed V and J ends, which lost 1 base and 6 bases, there was a span of 22 bases. The CDR3 is 18 amino acids. Germline-derived CDR1 and CDR2 are SGHDT and YYEEEE. The CDR3 protein is CASSLIRGGSWGAGELFF. In nucleotides, the CDR3 is TGTGCCAGCAGCTTGATCAGGGGTGGTTCGTGGGGAGCCGGGGAGCTGTTTTTT.

The V gene is TRBV4-3, the J gene TRBJ2-7; 7 positions match TRBD2. Looked up from germline, CDR1 is LGHNA and CDR2 is YSLEER. This CDR3 has 15 amino acids. J gave up 3 bases and V 0 bases, and 5 bases lay outside the gene matches. CDR3 DNA sequence: TGCGCCAGCAGCCAAGATGGGACTACTGACTACGAGCAGTACTTC. The encoded protein is CASSQDGTTDYEQYF.

The chain links TRBV11-2 to TRBJ2-5; D ambiguous. Deletions cut 4 bases from V and 5 bases from J, with 5 bases between. The length of the CDR3 is 11 residues. Per the germline V gene, CDR1 is SGHAT and CDR2 is FQNNGV. For the CDR3, the DNA is TGTGCCAGCAGCTCTCCGGAGACCCAGTACTTC. This gives the protein CASSSPETQYF.

This chain joins TRBV25-1 and TRBJ2-7; D ambiguous. Trimming shortened V by 2 bases and J by 1 base, and 9 bases separated the two germline ends. Germline V gene lookup returns CDR1 MGHDK and CDR2 SYGVNS. The CDR3 runs to 14 residues. The DNA for the CDR3 is TGTGCCAGCAGTGAAGGCCCAATTTCCTACGAGCAGTACTTC. This gives the protein CASSEGPISYEQYF.

The chain uses TRBV5-1 and TRBJ2-5; 9 bases align to TRBD2. This CDR3 comprises 14 residues. Germline V gene data show CDR1 as SGHRS and CDR2 as YFSETQ. With 0 bases clipped from V and 3 bases from J, the junction kept 0 bases outside the gene matches. CDR3 nucleotides: TGCGCCAGCAGCTTGGTAGCGGGGGAAGAGACCCAGTACTTC. Translating it yields CASSLVAGEETQYF.

The chain employs TRBV7-8 and TRBJ1-5, with TRBD1 identical over 8 bases. V was clipped by 4 bases and J by 6 bases; unmatched bases: 11. This CDR3 has 16 residues. CDR1 and CDR2 (germline): SGHVS, FQNEAQ. CDR3 region: CASSSDRESYSQPQHF. For the CDR3, the DNA is TGTGCCAGCAGCTCGGACAGGGAGTCCTACAGTCAGCCCCAGCATTTT.

J is TRBJ2-7 and V is TRBV18; TRBD1 aligns across 11 bases. After removal of 3 bases from V and 7 bases from J, the junction contained 11 bases not matched to a gene. The length of the CDR3 is 16 residues. CDR1 is KGHSH, CDR2 LQKENI, per germline. The DNA for the CDR3 is TGTGCCAGCTCACCGGGACAGGGGGTCCTGGCCGGGGAGCAGTACTTC. This translates into CASSPGQGVLAGEQYF.